This TCR beta chain came from a study of cytomegalovirus exposure and HLA in healthy donors. Whole-study findings and limits: A few of the chains that were CMV-associated were confirmed in vitro to be specific for CMV antigens. The study labeled around 160 TCR beta chains cytomegalovirus-associated. Despite most TCR sequences being rare, some public TCRs occurred in many donors. According to a subsequent analysis, TCR clusters from the first cohort were inclined to appear together in the 120 validation repertoires.

With regard to this clone: Its matching antigen is unknown.

This CDR3 contains 16 residues. J gave up 1 base and V 3 bases, and 4 bases lay outside the gene matches. Germline CDR1 SGHAT, CDR2 FQDESV (reference sequence). Method: immunoSEQ multiplex PCR; TCRdb's copy keeps in-frame clones and lacks some. The data contain approximately 280,000 clones, just over 85% of them singletons. The TCR originated in a young woman in good health and CMV-seronegative. J is TRBJ2-2 and V is TRBV11-1; 8 positions match TRBD1. Sample: PBMCs. Here the CDR3 DNA reads TGTGCCAGCAGCTTGGACAGGGTGGGGAACACCGGGGAGCTGTTTTTT. The encoded protein is CASSLDRVGNTGELFF.